The present entry profiles one T cell receptor beta chain with its context. Its antigen remains unidentified. Per-base quality was not reported, and no clone a single base away is much larger than it. Using the deep immunoSEQ assay, TCR CDR3 regions were amplified from genomic DNA by multiplex PCR. Genomic DNA extracted from each cell subset was distributed evenly over all wells of several immunoSEQ 96-well plates, and each plate served as one replicate. For sorted subsets, about 220 ng of genomic DNA, equivalent to 25,000 to 35,000 T cell genomes, went into each replicate PCR. Purified libraries were quantified with a Qubit 3.0 fluorometer, sized on a Bioanalyzer 2100, and re-quantified with the KAPA Library Quantification kit. Each immunoSEQ 96-well plate was sequenced on its own single-read 150-cycle Illumina NextSeq 550 flow cell. The paper's data handling went like this. The immunoSEQ output contained only junctional sequences without quality scores, so filtering could not match that applied to full-length reads. To assign V/J genes and CDR3, sequences were annotated using PyIR, a Python wrapper for IgBLAST v1.9, with IMGT germline references. Any read was removed if the V/J assignment was weak (E-value above 1e-6), the CDR3 was missing, or the read contained stop codons, out-of-frame junctions, or ambiguous translated residues. V3J clonotypes were defined as sequences sharing the same inferred V gene, J gene, and CDR3 amino acid sequence. The percentage overlap between two repertoires was calculated by dividing the number of shared unique clonotypes by the size of the smaller repertoire. RTK rarefaction, the Chao1 estimator, and Recon v2.1 estimates of unobserved clonotypes were used to assess repertoire richness. Generation probabilities for all TCRbeta clonotypes obtained by the gDNA method from a few donors were computed using OLGA. TCRdb re-hosts the immuneACCESS table, in-frame sequences only. Its copies lack some clones; in the studies checked, an unresolved V gene accounts for under half of them, and the cause for the rest is not known. That table gives V, J and clone size, and the DNA gave D and trimming. The sample includes a few million clones, with 85% to 95% observed a single time. The ten largest clones take up roughly 0.14% of the sample.

These data are taken from a study of shared clonotypes between healthy human individuals (dated by TCRdb to 2018 to 2020). A note on the overall study: A few men and two women, aged 18 to 49 years, made up the cohort. Different laboratories and diverse techniques were used to prepare libraries and sequence TCR repertoires, to increase sequencing depth and limit assay-specific biases. Leukapheresis yielded between about 0.9 and 8.9 billion PBMCs per donor. To estimate repertoire size and how much clonotype sharing occurs between individuals, the study deeply sequenced the blood TCR repertoires of five healthy adults. For each donor, three plates each were used for CD4 naive and CD4 memory, two plates were used for CD8 naive, and one plate was used for CD8 memory.

The paper's findings and limits, for the study overall: Because the study included only a small number of donors, the genetic and exposure-history diversity represented was limited. Even with the large sequencing depth, rarefaction of the sorted-subset datasets indicated that sequencing was incomplete. Sharing across a few donors was observed for about 5% of naive CD4, about 4% of naive CD8, 2.3% of memory CD4, and around 0.4% of memory CD8 clonotypes. Based on pairwise subsampling, the degree of clonotype sharing among donors was expected to be affected by sequencing depth. Sampling was limited to blood, and TCR repertoires in tissue likely differ from TCR repertoires in blood. Higher generation probabilities were observed for clonotypes shared by all four sorted-subset donors than for non-shared clonotypes. Estimated clonotype richness was generally larger for naive than for memory subsets.

V and J are truncated by 5 bases and 3 bases respectively, leaving an intervening sequence of 4 bases. From the cysteine through the phenylalanine, the CDR3 covers 12 amino acids. Solely the CDR3 DNA is kept, with 36 bases framed from the first base. CDR1 LNHDA and CDR2 SQIVND were looked up in the germline V gene (reference sequence). Healthy HIV-negative adults with no recently reported acute infections or vaccinations were included as donors. Every donor was a Caucasian adult living in Nashville, Tennessee, USA. CD4+ T cells were enriched by magnetic negative selection; naive cells were then positively selected on CD45RA, and the negative fraction formed the memory subset. After blood collection by leukapheresis, PBMCs were isolated using Ficoll-Histopaque density gradient centrifugation and then cryopreserved in the vapor phase of liquid nitrogen. Purity and quantity of every magnetically sorted T cell population were checked by analytical flow cytometry. From each sorted fraction, genomic DNA was isolated and quantified by UV absorbance on a Nanodrop 2000c.

Recombination joined TRBV19 with TRBJ1-4; the D gene assignment is ambiguous. Material: naive CD4+ T cells sorted from blood. This specimen's cell subset or site label, per the study, means: CD45RA+ positively selected. This clonotype originated in a man aged 18 to 29 in good health. CDR3 reads: CASSWSNEKLFF. The sequenced DNA is TGTGCCAGTAGTTGGTCTAATGAAAAACTGTTTTTT.